The clone carrying this TCR beta chain was recorded only once. The CDR3 is 13 amino acids. CDR1 is SGHNT and CDR2 is YYREEE in the germline V gene (reference sequence). V was clipped by 3 bases and J by 7 bases, with 8 bases between them. These data originate in a study of blood T cell repertoires in COVID-19. Some clones are missing from TCRdb's copy, which holds only in-frame ones; the method was immunoSEQ multiplex PCR. The sample holds roughly 250,000 clones; approximately 87% are singletons and the top ten take over 9.5%. This chain links TRBV5-4 with TRBJ1-6; D gene unclear. The source of this sequence is a woman aged 30 to 39 with COVID-19, enrolled during active disease. Source material: peripheral blood. The CDR3 loop reads CASSSLENSPLHF. Written as DNA, the CDR3 is TGTGCCAGCAGCTCTCTCGAGAATTCACCCCTCCACTTT.